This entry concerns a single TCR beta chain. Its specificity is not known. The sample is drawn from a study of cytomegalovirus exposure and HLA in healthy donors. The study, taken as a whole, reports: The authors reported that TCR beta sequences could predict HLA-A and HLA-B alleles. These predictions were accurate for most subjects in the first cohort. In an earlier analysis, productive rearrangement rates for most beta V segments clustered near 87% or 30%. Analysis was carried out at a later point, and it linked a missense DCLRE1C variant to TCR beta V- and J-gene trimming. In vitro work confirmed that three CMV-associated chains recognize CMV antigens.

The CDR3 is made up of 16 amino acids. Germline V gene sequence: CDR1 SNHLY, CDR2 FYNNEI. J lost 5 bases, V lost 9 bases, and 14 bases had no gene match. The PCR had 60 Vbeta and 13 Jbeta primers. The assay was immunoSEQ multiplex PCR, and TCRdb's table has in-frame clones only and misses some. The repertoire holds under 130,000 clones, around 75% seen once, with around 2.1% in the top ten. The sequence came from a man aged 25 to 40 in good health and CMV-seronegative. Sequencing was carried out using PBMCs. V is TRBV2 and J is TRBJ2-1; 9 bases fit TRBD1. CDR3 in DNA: TGTGCCAGAAGTCCCCGCGGGACAGGGACTAACAATGAGCAGTTCTTC. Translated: CARSPRGTGTNNEQFF.